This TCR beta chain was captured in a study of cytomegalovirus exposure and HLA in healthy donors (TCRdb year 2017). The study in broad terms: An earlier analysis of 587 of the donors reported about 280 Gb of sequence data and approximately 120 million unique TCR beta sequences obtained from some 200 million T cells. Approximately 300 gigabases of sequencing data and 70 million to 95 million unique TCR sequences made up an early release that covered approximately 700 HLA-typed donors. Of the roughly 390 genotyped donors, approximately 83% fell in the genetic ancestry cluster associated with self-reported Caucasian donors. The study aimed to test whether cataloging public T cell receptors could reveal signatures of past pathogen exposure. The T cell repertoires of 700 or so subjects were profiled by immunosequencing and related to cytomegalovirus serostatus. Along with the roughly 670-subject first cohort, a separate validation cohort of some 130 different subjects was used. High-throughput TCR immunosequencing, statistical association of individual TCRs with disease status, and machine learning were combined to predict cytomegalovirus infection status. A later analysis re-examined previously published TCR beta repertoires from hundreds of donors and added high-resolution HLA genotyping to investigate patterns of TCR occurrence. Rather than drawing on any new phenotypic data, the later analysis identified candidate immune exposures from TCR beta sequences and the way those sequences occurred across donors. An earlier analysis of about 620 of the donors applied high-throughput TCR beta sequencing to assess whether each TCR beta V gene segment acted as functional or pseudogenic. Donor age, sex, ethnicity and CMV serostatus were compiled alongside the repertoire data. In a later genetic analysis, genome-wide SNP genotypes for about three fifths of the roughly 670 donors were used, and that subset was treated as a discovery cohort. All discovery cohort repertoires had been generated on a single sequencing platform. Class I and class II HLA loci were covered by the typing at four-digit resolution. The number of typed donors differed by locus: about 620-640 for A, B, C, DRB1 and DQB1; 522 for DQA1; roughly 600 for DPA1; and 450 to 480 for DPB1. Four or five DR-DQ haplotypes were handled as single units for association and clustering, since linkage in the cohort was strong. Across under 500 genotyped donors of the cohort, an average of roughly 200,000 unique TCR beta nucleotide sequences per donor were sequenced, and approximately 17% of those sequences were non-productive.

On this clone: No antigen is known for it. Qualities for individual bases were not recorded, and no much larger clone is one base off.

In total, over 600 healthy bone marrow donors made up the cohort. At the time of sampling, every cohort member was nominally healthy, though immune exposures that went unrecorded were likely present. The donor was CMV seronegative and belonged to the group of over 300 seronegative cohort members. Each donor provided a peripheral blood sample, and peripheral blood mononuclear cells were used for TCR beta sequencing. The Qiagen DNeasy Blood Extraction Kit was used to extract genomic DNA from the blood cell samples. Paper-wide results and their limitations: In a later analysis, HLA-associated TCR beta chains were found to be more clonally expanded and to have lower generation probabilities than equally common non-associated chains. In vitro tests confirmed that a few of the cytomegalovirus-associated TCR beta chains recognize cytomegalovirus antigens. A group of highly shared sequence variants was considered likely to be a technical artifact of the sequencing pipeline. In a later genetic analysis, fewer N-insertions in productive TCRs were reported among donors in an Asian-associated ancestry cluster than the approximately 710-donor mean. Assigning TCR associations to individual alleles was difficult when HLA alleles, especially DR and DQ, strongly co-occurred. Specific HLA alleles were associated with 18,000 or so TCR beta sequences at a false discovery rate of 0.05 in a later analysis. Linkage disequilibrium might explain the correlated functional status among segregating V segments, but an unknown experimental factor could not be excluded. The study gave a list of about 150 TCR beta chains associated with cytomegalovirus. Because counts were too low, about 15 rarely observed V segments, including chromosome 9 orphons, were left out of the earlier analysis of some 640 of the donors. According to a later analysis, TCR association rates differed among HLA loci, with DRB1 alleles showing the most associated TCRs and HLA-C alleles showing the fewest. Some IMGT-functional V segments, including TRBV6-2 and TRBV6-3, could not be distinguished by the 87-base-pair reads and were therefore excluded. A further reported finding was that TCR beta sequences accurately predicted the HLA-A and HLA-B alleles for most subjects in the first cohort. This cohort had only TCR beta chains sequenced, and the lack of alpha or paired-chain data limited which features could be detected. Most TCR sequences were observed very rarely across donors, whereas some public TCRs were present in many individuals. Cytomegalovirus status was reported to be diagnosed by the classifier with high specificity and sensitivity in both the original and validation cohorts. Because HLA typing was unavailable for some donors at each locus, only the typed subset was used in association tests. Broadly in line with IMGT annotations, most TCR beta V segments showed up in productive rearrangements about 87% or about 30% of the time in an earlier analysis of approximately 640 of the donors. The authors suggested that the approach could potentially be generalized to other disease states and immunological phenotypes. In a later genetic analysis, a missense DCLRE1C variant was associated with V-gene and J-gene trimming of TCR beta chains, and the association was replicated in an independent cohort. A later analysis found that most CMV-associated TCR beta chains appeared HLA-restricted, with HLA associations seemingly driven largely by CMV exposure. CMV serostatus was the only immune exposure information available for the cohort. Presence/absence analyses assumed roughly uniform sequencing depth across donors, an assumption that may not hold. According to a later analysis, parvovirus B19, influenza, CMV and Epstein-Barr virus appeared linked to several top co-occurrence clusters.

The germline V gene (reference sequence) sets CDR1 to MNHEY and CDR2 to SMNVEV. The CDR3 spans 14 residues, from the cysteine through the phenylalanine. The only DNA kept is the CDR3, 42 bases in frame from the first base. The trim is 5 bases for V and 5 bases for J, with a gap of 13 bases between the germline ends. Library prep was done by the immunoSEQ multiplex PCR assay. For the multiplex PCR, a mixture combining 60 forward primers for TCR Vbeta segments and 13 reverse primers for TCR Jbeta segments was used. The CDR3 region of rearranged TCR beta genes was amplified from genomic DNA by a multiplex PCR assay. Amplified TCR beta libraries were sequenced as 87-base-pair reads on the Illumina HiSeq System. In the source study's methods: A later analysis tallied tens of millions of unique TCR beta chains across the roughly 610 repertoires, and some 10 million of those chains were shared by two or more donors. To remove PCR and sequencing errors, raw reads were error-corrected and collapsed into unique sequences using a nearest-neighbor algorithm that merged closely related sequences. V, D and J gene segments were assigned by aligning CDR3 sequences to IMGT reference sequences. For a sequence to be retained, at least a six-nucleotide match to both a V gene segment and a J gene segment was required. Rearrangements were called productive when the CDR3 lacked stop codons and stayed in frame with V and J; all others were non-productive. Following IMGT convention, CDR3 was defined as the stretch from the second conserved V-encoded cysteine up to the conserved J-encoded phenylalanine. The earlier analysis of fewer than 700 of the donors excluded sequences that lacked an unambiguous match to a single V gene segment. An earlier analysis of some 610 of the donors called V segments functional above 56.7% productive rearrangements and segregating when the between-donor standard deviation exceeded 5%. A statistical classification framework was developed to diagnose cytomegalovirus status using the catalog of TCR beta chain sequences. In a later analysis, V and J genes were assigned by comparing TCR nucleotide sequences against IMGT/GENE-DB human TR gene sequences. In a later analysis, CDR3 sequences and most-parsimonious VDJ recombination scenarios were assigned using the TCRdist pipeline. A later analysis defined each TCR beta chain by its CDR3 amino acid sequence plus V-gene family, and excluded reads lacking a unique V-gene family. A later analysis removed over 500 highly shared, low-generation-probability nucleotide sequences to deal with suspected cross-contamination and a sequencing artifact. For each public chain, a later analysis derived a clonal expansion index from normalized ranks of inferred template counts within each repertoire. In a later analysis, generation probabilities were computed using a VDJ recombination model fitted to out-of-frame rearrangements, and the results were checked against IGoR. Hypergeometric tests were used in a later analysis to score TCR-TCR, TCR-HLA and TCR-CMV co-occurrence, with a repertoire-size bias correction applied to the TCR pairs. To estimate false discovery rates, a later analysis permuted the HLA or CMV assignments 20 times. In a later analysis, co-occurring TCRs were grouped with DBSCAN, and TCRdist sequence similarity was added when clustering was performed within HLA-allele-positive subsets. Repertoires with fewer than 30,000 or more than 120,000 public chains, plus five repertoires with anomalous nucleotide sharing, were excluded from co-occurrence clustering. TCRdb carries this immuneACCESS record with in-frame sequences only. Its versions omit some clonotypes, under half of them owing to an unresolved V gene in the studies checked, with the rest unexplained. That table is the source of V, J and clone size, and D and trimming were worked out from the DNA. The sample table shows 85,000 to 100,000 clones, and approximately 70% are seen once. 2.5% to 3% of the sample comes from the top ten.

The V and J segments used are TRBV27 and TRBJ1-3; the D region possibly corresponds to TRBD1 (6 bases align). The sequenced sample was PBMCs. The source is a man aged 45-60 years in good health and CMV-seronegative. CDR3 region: CASSPTGTRNTIYF. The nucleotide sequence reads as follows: TGTGCCAGCAGTCCGACAGGAACTCGAAACACCATATATTTT.